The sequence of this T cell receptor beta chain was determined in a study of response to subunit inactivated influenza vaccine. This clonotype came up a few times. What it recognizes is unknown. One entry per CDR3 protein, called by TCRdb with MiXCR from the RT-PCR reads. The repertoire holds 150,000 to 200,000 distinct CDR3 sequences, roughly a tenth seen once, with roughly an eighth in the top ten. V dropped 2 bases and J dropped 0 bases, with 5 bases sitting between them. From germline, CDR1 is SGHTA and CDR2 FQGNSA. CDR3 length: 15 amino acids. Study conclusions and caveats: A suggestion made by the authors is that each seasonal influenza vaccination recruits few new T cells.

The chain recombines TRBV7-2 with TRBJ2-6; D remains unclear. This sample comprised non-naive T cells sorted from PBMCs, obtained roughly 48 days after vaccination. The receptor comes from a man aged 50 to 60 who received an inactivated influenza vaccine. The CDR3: CASSLHPSGANVLTF. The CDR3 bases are TGTGCCAGCAGCTTACATCCCTCTGGGGCCAACGTCCTGACTTTC.